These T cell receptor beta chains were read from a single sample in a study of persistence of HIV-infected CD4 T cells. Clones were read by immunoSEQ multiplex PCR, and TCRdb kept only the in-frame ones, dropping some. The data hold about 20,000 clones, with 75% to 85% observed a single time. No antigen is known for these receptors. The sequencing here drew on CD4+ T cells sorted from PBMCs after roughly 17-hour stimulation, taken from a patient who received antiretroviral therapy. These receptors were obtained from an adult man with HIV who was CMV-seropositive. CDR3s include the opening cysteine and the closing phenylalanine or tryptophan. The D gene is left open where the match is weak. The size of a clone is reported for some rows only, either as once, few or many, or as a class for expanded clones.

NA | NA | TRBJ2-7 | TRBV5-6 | CASRLGQISNEQYF | TGTGCCAGCAGACTTGGACAGATCTCTAACGAGCAGTACTTC
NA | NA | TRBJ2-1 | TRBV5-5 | CASSLGGASSYNEQFF | TGTGCCAGCAGCTTGGGTGGGGCTAGCTCCTACAATGAGCAGTTCTTC
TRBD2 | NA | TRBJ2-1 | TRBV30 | CAWSVHGSGGIYEQFF | TGTGCCTGGAGTGTACACGGCAGCGGGGGAATCTATGAGCAGTTCTTC
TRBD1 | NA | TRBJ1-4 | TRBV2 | CASSERQGRVTNEKLFF | TGTGCCAGCAGTGAACGACAGGGAAGGGTAACTAATGAAAAACTGTTTTTT
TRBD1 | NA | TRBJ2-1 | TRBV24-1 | CATSDRTGPPYNEQFF | TGTGCCACCAGTGATCGGACAGGGCCTCCCTACAATGAGCAGTTCTTC
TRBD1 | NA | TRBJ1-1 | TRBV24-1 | CATSEAGGTSTFF | TGTGCCACCAGTGAGGCAGGGGGCACTTCGACTTTCTTT
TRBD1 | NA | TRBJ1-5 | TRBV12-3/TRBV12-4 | CASSPDRVQPQHF | TGTGCCAGCAGCCCGGACAGGGTTCAGCCCCAGCATTTT
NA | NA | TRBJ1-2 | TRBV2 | CATRLGMDGYTF | TGTGCCACGCGCCTGGGGATGGATGGCTACACCTTC
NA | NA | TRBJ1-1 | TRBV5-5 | CASSLYGTTTEAFF | TGTGCCAGCAGCTTGTATGGGACGACCACAGAAGCTTTCTTT
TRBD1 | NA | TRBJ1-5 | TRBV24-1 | CATSKTGSEGQPQHF | TGTGCCACCAGCAAGACAGGGTCTGAGGGTCAGCCCCAGCATTTT
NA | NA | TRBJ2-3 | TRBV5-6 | CASSLEGRSTDTQYF | TGTGCCAGCAGCTTGGAGGGGCGAAGCACAGATACGCAGTATTTT
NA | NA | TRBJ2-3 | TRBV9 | CASSVGIGPSTDTQYF | TGTGCCAGCAGCGTAGGAATCGGTCCTAGCACAGATACGCAGTATTTT
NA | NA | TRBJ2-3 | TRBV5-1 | CASSLGGRGTDTQYF | TGCGCCAGCAGCTTGGGCGGGCGTGGCACAGATACGCAGTATTTT
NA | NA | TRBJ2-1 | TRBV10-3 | CAIGDFNEQFF | TGTGCCATTGGGGACTTCAATGAGCAGTTCTTC
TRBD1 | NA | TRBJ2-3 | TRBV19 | CASKQTGVPTDTQYF | TGTGCCAGCAAACAGACAGGGGTGCCCACAGATACGCAGTATTTT
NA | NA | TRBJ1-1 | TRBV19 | CASSMMGRTEAFF | TGTGCCAGTAGTATGATGGGGCGGACTGAAGCTTTCTTT
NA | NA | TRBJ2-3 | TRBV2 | CASSDMGRVYGTDTQYF | TGTGCCAGCAGTGACATGGGCAGGGTGTATGGCACAGATACGCAGTATTTT
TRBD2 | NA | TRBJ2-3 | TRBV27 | CASSQGLAGGQDTQYF | TGTGCCAGCAGCCAGGGACTAGCGGGGGGGCAAGATACGCAGTATTTT
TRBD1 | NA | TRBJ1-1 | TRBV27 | CASRRQGDTEAFF | TGTGCCAGCAGACGACAGGGTGACACTGAAGCTTTCTTT
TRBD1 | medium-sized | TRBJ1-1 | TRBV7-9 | CASSGQGETEAFF | TGTGCCAGCAGCGGACAGGGGGAGACTGAAGCTTTCTTT
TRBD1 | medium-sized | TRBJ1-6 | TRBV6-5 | CASSYTPGQGSSPLHF | TGTGCCAGCAGTTACACACCGGGACAGGGTTCTTCACCCCTCCACTTT
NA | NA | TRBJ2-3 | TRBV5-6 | CASSLEVGGPSTDTQYF | TGTGCCAGCAGCTTGGAGGTCGGAGGACCTAGCACAGATACGCAGTATTTT
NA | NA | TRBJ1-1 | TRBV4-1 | CASSQDRPGTEAFF | TGCGCCAGCAGCCAAGACCGGCCGGGGACTGAAGCTTTCTTT
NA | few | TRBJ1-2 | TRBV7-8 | CASSLNRGGYTF | TGTGCCAGCAGCTTGAACCGCGGTGGCTACACCTTC
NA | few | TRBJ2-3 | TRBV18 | CASSMDLTDTQYF | TGTGCCAGCTCCATGGACCTCACAGATACGCAGTATTTT
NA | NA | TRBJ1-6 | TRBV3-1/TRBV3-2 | CASREDRLSYNSPLHF | TGTGCCAGCCGGGAGGACCGACTCTCCTATAATTCACCCCTCCACTTT
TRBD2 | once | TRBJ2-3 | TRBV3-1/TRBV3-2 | CASRQAHGGGSTDTQYF | TGTGCCAGCAGGCAAGCGCATGGCGGGGGTAGCACAGATACGCAGTATTTT
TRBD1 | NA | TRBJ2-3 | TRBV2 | CASRLGQATDTQYF | TGTGCCAGCAGGCTCGGACAGGCCACAGATACGCAGTATTTT
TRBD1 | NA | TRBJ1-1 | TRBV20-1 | CSASLQGEEAFF | TGCAGTGCTAGTCTGCAGGGGGAGGAAGCTTTCTTT
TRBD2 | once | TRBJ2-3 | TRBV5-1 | CASSRGGLASSTDTQYF | TGCGCCAGCAGTAGGGGGGGACTAGCTTCGAGCACAGATACGCAGTATTTT
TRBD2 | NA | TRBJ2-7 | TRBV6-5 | CAIRPGLTYEQYF | TGTGCCATTAGACCGGGACTAACCTACGAGCAGTACTTC
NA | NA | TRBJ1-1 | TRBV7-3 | CASSSGVEAEAFF | TGTGCCAGCAGCTCCGGCGTAGAAGCTGAAGCTTTCTTT
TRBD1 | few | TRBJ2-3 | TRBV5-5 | CASSSRDRRTDTQYF | TGTGCCAGCAGCTCCCGGGACAGACGCACAGATACGCAGTATTTT
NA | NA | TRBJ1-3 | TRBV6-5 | CATINAGRGNTIYF | TGTGCCACCATTAACGCCGGGAGAGGAAACACCATATATTTT
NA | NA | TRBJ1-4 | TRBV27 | CASSPHRPQGNEKLFF | TGTGCCAGCAGTCCCCACCGCCCTCAGGGGAATGAAAAACTGTTTTTT
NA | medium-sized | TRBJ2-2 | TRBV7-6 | CASSSTGSFTGELFF | TGTGCCAGCAGCTCCACGGGGTCCTTCACCGGGGAGCTGTTTTTT
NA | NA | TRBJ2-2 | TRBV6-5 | CASSYRRDSGELFF | TGTGCCAGCAGTTACCGCAGGGACTCCGGGGAGCTGTTTTTT
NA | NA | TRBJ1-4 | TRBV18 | CASSPPRAGEGANEKLFF | TGTGCCAGCTCACCACCTCGGGCAGGGGAAGGAGCTAATGAAAAACTGTTTTTT
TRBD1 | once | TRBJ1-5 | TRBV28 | CASSSGGTGGGQPQHF | TGTGCCAGCAGCTCCGGCGGTACAGGGGGCGGTCAGCCCCAGCATTTT
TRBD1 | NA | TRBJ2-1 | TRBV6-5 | CASSRAGGRNEQFF | TGTGCCAGCAGTAGGGCAGGGGGCCGGAATGAGCAGTTCTTC
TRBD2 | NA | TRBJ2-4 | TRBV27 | CASSLSRRGEGIQYF | TGTGCCAGCAGTTTATCTAGGCGGGGGGAGGGCATTCAGTACTTC
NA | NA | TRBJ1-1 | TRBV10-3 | CAIKGIAAENTEAFF | TGTGCCATCAAAGGGATTGCGGCGGAGAACACTGAAGCTTTCTTT
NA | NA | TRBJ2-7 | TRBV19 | CASSTGPSYEQYF | TGTGCCAGTAGTACGGGACCCTCCTACGAGCAGTACTTC
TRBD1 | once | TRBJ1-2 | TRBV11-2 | CASSSLTGDYRRNYGYTF | TGTGCCAGCAGCTCCCTGACAGGGGACTACCGTCGTAACTATGGCTACACCTTC
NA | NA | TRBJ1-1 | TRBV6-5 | CASRGRMNTEAFF | TGTGCCAGCAGGGGTCGTATGAACACTGAAGCTTTCTTT
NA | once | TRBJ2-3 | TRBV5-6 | CASGRGDTQYF | TGTGCCAGCGGCCGGGGGGATACGCAGTATTTT
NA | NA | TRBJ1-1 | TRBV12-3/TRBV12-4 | CASSPRENTEAFF | TGTGCCAGCAGCCCCAGGGAGAACACTGAAGCTTTCTTT
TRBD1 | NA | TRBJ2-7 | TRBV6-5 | CASSPYRGATYEQYF | TGTGCCAGCAGTCCCTACAGGGGTGCCACCTACGAGCAGTACTTC
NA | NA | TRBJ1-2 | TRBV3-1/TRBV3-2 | CASSQGRDRTYF | TGTGCCAGCAGCCAAGGGAGAGACAGGACATACTTC
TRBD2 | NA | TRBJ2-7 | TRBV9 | CASSRAGGERYEQYF | TGTGCCAGCAGCCGAGCGGGAGGGGAGCGCTACGAGCAGTACTTC
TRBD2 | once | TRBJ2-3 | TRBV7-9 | CASSPGLAGARTDTQYF | TGTGCCAGCAGCCCAGGACTAGCGGGGGCCCGCACAGATACGCAGTATTTT
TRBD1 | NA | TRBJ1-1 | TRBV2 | CASSLDRVGTEAFF | TGTGCCAGCAGTTTGGACAGGGTAGGAACTGAAGCTTTCTTT
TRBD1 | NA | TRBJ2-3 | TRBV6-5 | CASSYRQGNGADTQYF | TGTGCCAGCAGTTATCGACAGGGGAACGGCGCAGATACGCAGTATTTT